This TCR beta chain was documented in a study of blood T cell repertoires in COVID-19. Looking at the study overall: PBMCs, B-cell-depleted T cells, or T cells provided the cDNA or gDNA that made up the material.

Per the original data handling: Using reference gene primer amplification, nucleated cell counts were estimated. Sequenced by immunoSEQ multiplex PCR; TCRdb stores in-frame clones only, minus some. V and J calls and clone size are copied from that table; D and trimming were computed from the DNA. The profile covers 200,000 to 250,000 clones, with around 85% appearing a single time and 3% to 4.5% taken by the ten largest. Allocation to cohorts depended on clinical history reported by the participants. The V end was cut by 6 bases, the J end by 4 bases, with 12 bases between. This CDR3 has 13 amino acids. The V gene's germline CDR1 is SQVTM and CDR2 ANQGSEA.

The clonotype was recovered from a woman aged 40 to 50 with acute COVID-19. What was sequenced was PBMCs or T cells enriched from blood (not recorded which). The V call is TRBV29-1, the J call TRBJ2-2; perhaps TRBD1 as D (5 bases). The CDR3 region has the DNA TGCAGCGTAACCCAGGGTGGCACCGGGGAGCTGTTTTTT. It yields the protein CSVTQGGTGELFF.